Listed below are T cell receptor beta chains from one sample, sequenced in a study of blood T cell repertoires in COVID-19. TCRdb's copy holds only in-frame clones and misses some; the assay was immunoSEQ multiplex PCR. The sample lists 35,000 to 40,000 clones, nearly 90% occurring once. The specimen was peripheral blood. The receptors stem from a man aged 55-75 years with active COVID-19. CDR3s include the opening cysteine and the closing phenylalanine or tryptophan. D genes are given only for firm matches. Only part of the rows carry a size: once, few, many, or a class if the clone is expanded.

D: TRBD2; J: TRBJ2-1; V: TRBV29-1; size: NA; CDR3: CSVENAGGNEQFF; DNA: TGCAGCGTTGAAAACGCGGGAGGAAATGAGCAGTTCTTC
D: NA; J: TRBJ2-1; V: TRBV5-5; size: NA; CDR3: CASSTGFDNEQFF; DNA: TGTGCCAGCAGCACAGGGTTTGACAATGAGCAGTTCTTC
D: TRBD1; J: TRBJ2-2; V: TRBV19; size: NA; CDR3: CATRDRGTGELFF; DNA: TGTGCCACGAGGGACAGGGGCACCGGGGAGCTGTTTTTT
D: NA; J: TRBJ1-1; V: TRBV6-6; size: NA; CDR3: CASSPSRGTEAFF; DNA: TGTGCCAGCAGTCCCTCTCGGGGCACTGAAGCTTTCTTT
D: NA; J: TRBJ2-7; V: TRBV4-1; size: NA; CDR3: CASSLSGVYEQYF; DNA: TGCGCCAGCAGCCTTAGCGGAGTCTACGAGCAGTACTTC
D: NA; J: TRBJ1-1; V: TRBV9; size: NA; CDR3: CASSVGGRDTEAFF; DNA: TGTGCCAGCAGCGTAGGAGGGCGGGACACTGAAGCTTTCTTT
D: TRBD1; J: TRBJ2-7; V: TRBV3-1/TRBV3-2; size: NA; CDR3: CASSQALPLGQVSYEQYF; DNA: TGTGCCAGCAGCCAAGCACTGCCCCTCGGACAGGTCTCCTACGAGCAGTACTTC
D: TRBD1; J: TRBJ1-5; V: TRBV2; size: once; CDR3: CASSDGGTEGQPQHF; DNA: TGTGCCAGCAGTGACGGTGGGACAGAGGGACAGCCCCAGCATTTT
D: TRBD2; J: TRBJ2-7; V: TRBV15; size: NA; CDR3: CATSRDARGDLEQYF; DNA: TGTGCCACCAGCAGAGACGCCCGGGGGGACCTCGAGCAGTACTTC
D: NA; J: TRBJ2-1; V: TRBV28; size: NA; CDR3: CASSLFDPGNYYNEQFF; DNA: TGTGCCAGCAGTTTATTTGATCCGGGAAACTACTACAATGAGCAGTTCTTC
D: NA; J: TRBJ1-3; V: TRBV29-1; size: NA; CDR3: CSVETLSSGNTIYF; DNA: TGCAGCGTCGAGACATTGAGCTCTGGAAACACCATATATTTT
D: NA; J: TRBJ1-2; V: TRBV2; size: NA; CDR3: CASSEQTRGLYGYTF; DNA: TGTGCCAGCAGTGAGCAGACAAGGGGTCTCTATGGCTACACCTTC
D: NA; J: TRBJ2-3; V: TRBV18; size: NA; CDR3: CASSPLTQGFTDTQYF; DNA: TGTGCCAGCTCACCCTTGACACAGGGATTTACAGATACGCAGTATTTT
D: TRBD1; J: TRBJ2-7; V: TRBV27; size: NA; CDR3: CASSLSTGQAYEQYF; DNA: TGTGCCAGCAGTTTATCGACGGGACAGGCCTACGAGCAGTACTTC
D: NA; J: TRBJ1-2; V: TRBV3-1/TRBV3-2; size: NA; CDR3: CASSQVGGARSNYGYTF; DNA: TGTGCCAGCAGCCAAGTCGGCGGGGCCCGTTCTAACTATGGCTACACCTTC
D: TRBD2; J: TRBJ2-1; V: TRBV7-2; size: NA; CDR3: CASSLVALAGGSEQFF; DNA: TGTGCCAGCAGCTTAGTTGCACTAGCGGGAGGAAGTGAGCAGTTCTTC
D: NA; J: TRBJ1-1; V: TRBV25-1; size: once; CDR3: CASSAQDRPGLEAFF; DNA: TGTGCCAGCAGTGCCCAGGACAGACCGGGGCTAGAAGCTTTCTTT
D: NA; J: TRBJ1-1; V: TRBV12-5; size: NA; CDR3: CASGLDRDTEAFF; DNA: TGTGCTAGTGGTTTGGACCGGGACACTGAAGCTTTCTTT
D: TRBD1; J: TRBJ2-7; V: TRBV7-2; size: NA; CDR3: CASSTTGSYEQYF; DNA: TGTGCCAGCAGCACGACAGGGTCCTACGAGCAGTACTTC
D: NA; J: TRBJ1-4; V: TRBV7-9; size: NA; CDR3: CASSLGTVNNEKLFF; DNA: TGTGCCAGCAGCTTAGGGACTGTGAATAATGAAAAACTGTTTTTT
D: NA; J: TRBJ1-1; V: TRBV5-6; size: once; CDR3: CASSLRGYDTEAFF; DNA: TGTGCCAGCAGCCTTAGGGGATATGACACTGAAGCTTTCTTT
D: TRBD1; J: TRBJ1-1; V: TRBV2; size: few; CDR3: CASSVGRDRLREAFF; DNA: TGTGCCAGCAGCGTTGGCCGGGACAGACTCCGTGAAGCTTTCTTT
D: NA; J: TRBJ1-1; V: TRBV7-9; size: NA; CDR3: CASSFLQYTEAFF; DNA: TGTGCCAGCAGTTTCCTGCAGTACACTGAAGCTTTCTTT
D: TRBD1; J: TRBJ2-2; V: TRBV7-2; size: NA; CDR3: CASSPGQRNTGELFF; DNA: TGTGCCAGCAGCCCGGGACAGCGGAACACCGGGGAGCTGTTTTTT
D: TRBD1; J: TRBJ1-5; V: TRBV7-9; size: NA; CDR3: CASSLEGQGNQPQHF; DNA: TGTGCCAGCAGCTTAGAGGGACAGGGAAATCAGCCCCAGCATTTT
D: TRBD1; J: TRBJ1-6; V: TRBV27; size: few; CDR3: CASSLDRGSSPLHF; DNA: TGTGCCAGCAGTTTAGACAGGGGGAGTTCACCCCTCCACTTT
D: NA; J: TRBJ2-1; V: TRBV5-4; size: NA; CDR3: CASSPGDSEVEQFF; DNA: TGTGCCAGCAGCCCGGGGGATAGCGAGGTTGAGCAGTTCTTC
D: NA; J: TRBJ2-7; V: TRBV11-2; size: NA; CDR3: CASSLEVERFYEQYF; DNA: TGTGCCAGCAGCTTAGAGGTAGAGAGGTTCTACGAGCAGTACTTC
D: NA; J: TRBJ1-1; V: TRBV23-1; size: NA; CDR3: CALHHRLGRARTEAFF; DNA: TGCGCCCTGCACCACAGGTTGGGTAGGGCGAGGACTGAAGCTTTCTTT
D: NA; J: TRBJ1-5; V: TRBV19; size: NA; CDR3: CASGLISNQPQHF; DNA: TGTGCCAGTGGGCTAATTAGCAATCAGCCCCAGCATTTT
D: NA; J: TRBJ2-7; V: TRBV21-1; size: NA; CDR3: CASSPRQGINEQYF; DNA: TGTGCCAGCAGCCCTCGGCAGGGGATCAACGAGCAGTACTTC
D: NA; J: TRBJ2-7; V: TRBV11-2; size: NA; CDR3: CASSLDGSLPEQYF; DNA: TGTGCCAGCAGCTTAGACGGGAGTCTCCCCGAGCAGTACTTC
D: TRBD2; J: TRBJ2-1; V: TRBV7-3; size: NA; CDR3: CASSLTAGTSGSGRDEQFF; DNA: TGTGCCAGCAGCTTAACGGCCGGGACTAGCGGGAGTGGTCGGGATGAGCAGTTCTTC
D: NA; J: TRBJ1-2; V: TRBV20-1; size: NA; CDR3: CSASDTNYGYTF; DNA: TGCAGTGCTAGTGATACAAACTATGGCTACACCTTC
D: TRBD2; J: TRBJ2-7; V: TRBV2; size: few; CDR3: CASSRTSSNEQYF; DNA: TGTGCCAGCAGTAGGACTAGTTCAAACGAGCAGTACTTC
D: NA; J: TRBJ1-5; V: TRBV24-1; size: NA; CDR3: CATSETYSNQPQHF; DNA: TGTGCCACCAGTGAAACTTATAGCAATCAGCCCCAGCATTTT
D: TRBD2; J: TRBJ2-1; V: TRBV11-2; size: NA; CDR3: CASSLLAALRNEQFF; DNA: TGTGCCAGCAGCCTCCTAGCGGCCCTAAGGAATGAGCAGTTCTTC
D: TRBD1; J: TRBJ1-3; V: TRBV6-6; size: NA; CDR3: CASTKQGANGNTIYF; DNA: TGTGCCAGCACCAAACAGGGGGCGAATGGAAACACCATATATTTT
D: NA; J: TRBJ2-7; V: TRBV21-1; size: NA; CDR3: CASSKVTSGPYEQYF; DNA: TGTGCCAGCAGCAAAGTCACTAGCGGCCCTTACGAGCAGTACTTC
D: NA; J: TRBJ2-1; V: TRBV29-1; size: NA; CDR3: CSAGRGPGQFF; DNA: TGCAGCGCCGGAAGGGGTCCTGGACAGTTCTTC
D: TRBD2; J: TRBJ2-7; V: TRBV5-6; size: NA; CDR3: CASSLASGGIISYEQYF; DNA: TGTGCCAGCAGCTTAGCAAGCGGGGGCATAATCTCCTACGAGCAGTACTTC
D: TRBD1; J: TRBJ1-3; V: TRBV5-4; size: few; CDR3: CASSLGTGHSGNTIYF; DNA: TGTGCCAGCAGCTTGGGGACAGGCCACTCTGGAAACACCATATATTTT
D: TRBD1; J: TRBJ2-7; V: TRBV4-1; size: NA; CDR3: CASSLFGTGSYEQYF; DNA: TGCGCCAGCAGCCTCTTCGGGACAGGCTCCTACGAGCAGTACTTC
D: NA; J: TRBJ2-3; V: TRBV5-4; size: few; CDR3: CASSPKGEATDTQYF; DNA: TGTGCCAGCAGCCCAAAGGGGGAAGCCACAGATACGCAGTATTTT
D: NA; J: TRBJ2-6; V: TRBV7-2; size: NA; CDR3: CASSLARGTGANVLTF; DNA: TGTGCCAGCAGCTTAGCCCGGGGAACAGGGGCCAACGTCCTGACTTTC
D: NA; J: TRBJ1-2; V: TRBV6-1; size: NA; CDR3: CASSETGGNYGYTF; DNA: TGTGCCAGCAGTGAAACGGGGGGTAACTATGGCTACACCTTC
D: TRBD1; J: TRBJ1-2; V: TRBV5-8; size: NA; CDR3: CASSLFRGQEPTTYGYTF; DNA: TGTGCCAGCAGCTTATTTAGGGGACAGGAACCCACGACCTATGGCTACACCTTC
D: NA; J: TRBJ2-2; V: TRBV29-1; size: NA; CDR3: CSAPLYTGELFF; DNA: TGCAGCGCCCCTCTATACACCGGGGAGCTGTTTTTT
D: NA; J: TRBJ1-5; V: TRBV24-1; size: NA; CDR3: CATPSRGADQPQHF; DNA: TGTGCCACCCCCTCGCGGGGGGCCGACCAGCCCCAGCATTTT
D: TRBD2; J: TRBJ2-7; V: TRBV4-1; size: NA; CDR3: CASSPQAGRGGPYEQYF; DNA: TGCGCCAGCAGCCCCCAGGCTGGACGGGGGGGGCCCTACGAGCAGTACTTC